This T cell receptor (beta chain) came from a study of graft-versus-host responses after intestinal transplantation. The data were produced by immunoSEQ multiplex PCR, yet TCRdb's version contains in-frame clones alone and is incomplete. The repertoire holds about 15,000 clones, with 55% to 75% as singletons. V lost 2 bases and J 2 bases, leaving 6 bases between the germline ends. CDR1 is KGHSH, CDR2 LQKENI, per germline. The length of the CDR3 is 14 residues. Both intraepithelial and lamina propria lymphocytes were released by processing graft tissue. The chain couples TRBV18 to TRBJ1-4, with unresolved D. This specimen was ileum tissue, taken 700 to 800 days after intestinal transplantation. This TCR came from a human patient who received an intestinal transplant, so some T cells may come from the graft donor. This CDR3 is CASSPRGTNEKLFF. CDR3 sequence (DNA): TGTGCCAGCTCACCAAGAGGGACTAATGAAAAACTGTTTTTT.